These T cell receptor beta chains were read from a single sample in a study of cytomegalovirus exposure and HLA in healthy donors. Data came from immunoSEQ multiplex PCR; TCRdb stores just in-frame clones and leaves some out. The data hold some 160,000 clones, with 80% to 85% observed a single time. Sequencing input: PBMCs. The source is a male donor in good health and CMV-seronegative. The CDR3 runs from the conserved cysteine through the conserved F or W. Fields, in order: clone size, V gene, D gene, J gene, CDR3 DNA, CDR3 protein. The D gene is left open where the match is weak. Some rows mark clone size as missing; the rest say once, few, many or name a class of expanded clone.

clone_size: NA
v_call: TRBV5-1
d_call: TRBD1
j_call: TRBJ1-5
cdr3_nt: TGCGCCAGCAGCAGGACAGGGGATCGCAATCAGCCCCAGCATTTT
cdr3_aa: CASSRTGDRNQPQHF

clone_size: NA
v_call: TRBV4-3
d_call: NA
j_call: TRBJ2-2
cdr3_nt: TGCGCCAGCAGCCAAGTATGGCAGAGGACCGGGGAGCTGTTTTTT
cdr3_aa: CASSQVWQRTGELFF

clone_size: few
v_call: TRBV19
d_call: TRBD2
j_call: TRBJ2-7
cdr3_nt: TGTGCCAGTAGTCCCGCCACTAGCGGTGCTTCCTACGAGCAGTACTTC
cdr3_aa: CASSPATSGASYEQYF

clone_size: NA
v_call: TRBV29-1
d_call: NA
j_call: TRBJ2-5
cdr3_nt: TGCAGCGGGAGGGCAGGGGGAGCAGAGACCCAGTACTTC
cdr3_aa: CSGRAGGAETQYF

clone_size: NA
v_call: TRBV27
d_call: TRBD1
j_call: TRBJ1-5
cdr3_nt: TGTGCCAGCGGAGAACAGGGGCCCGATCAGCCCCAGCATTTT
cdr3_aa: CASGEQGPDQPQHF

clone_size: NA
v_call: TRBV29-1
d_call: NA
j_call: TRBJ1-2
cdr3_nt: TGCAGCGTTGAACCTGGACAGAGATATGGCTACACCTTC
cdr3_aa: CSVEPGQRYGYTF

clone_size: few
v_call: TRBV5-1
d_call: NA
j_call: TRBJ2-5
cdr3_nt: TGCGCCAGCAGCTTGGGACAGGGGAGGGAGATAAAAGAGACCCAGTACTTC
cdr3_aa: CASSLGQGREIKETQYF

clone_size: NA
v_call: TRBV9
d_call: NA
j_call: TRBJ2-5
cdr3_nt: TGTGCCAGCAGTCTCTCTCTACAGGGTGGCCAAGAGACCCAGTACTTC
cdr3_aa: CASSLSLQGGQETQYF

clone_size: NA
v_call: TRBV7-9
d_call: TRBD1
j_call: TRBJ2-1
cdr3_nt: TGTGCCAGCTCAGGGGGCGTCTCCTACAATGAGCAGTTCTTC
cdr3_aa: CASSGGVSYNEQFF

clone_size: NA
v_call: TRBV4-1
d_call: TRBD2
j_call: TRBJ2-3
cdr3_nt: TGCGCCAGCAGCCAAGAGGGGCGGGGGGGCATAGATACGCAGTATTTT
cdr3_aa: CASSQEGRGGIDTQYF

clone_size: once
v_call: TRBV10-3
d_call: NA
j_call: TRBJ1-2
cdr3_nt: TGTGCCATCAGTGACCGGGTTAGGTGGGAAGAGGGTGGCTACACCTTC
cdr3_aa: CAISDRVRWEEGGYTF

clone_size: few
v_call: TRBV6-6
d_call: TRBD1
j_call: TRBJ1-2
cdr3_nt: TGTGCCAGCAGTTCAGGGACAGGCCAAAGGGGTTACACCTTC
cdr3_aa: CASSSGTGQRGYTF

clone_size: few
v_call: TRBV19
d_call: NA
j_call: TRBJ1-1
cdr3_nt: TGTGCCAGTAGTTCGTCAGGGGTGAGGACTGAAGCTTTCTTT
cdr3_aa: CASSSSGVRTEAFF

clone_size: NA
v_call: TRBV5-5
d_call: NA
j_call: TRBJ1-1
cdr3_nt: TGTGCCAGCAGCGGAGCAACCGGGACACCCCGTTTAACGGCTTTCTTT
cdr3_aa: CASSGATGTPRLTAFF

clone_size: NA
v_call: TRBV20-1
d_call: NA
j_call: TRBJ1-5
cdr3_nt: TGCAGTGCGGAGAGTGCGGGGCCCCAGCATTTT
cdr3_aa: CSAESAGPQHF

clone_size: NA
v_call: TRBV5-1
d_call: NA
j_call: TRBJ2-5
cdr3_nt: TGCGCCAGCAGCCTTACAGGGGACTACCAAGAGACCCAGTACTTC
cdr3_aa: CASSLTGDYQETQYF

clone_size: NA
v_call: TRBV6-1
d_call: NA
j_call: TRBJ1-2
cdr3_nt: TGTGCCAGCAGTGAAGTCATCATTAACTATGGCTACACCTTC
cdr3_aa: CASSEVIINYGYTF

clone_size: NA
v_call: TRBV10-3
d_call: TRBD2
j_call: TRBJ2-3
cdr3_nt: TGTGCCATCACCATCACGGGGGGAGATACGCAGTATTTT
cdr3_aa: CAITITGGDTQYF

clone_size: NA
v_call: TRBV18
d_call: TRBD1
j_call: TRBJ1-5
cdr3_nt: TGTGCCAGCTCACTCGGCCAGGGGGACGGTGAGCCCCAGCATTTT
cdr3_aa: CASSLGQGDGEPQHF

clone_size: NA
v_call: TRBV9
d_call: NA
j_call: TRBJ1-3
cdr3_nt: TGTGCCAGCGGTCGGACAGTCGGAAACACCATATATTTT
cdr3_aa: CASGRTVGNTIYF

clone_size: NA
v_call: TRBV6-6
d_call: NA
j_call: TRBJ1-2
cdr3_nt: TGTGCCAGCAGTTACTCTTGGCAGGGTAGCGGCTACACCTTC
cdr3_aa: CASSYSWQGSGYTF

clone_size: NA
v_call: TRBV11-2
d_call: NA
j_call: TRBJ1-5
cdr3_nt: TGTGCCAGCAGCTTACGGAGCAATCAGCCCCAGCATTTT
cdr3_aa: CASSLRSNQPQHF

clone_size: NA
v_call: TRBV10-3
d_call: NA
j_call: TRBJ1-5
cdr3_nt: TGTGCCATCAGTGAGTCGGCAGGGCATGGCGGATATAGCAATCAGCCCCAGCATTTT
cdr3_aa: CAISESAGHGGYSNQPQHF

clone_size: NA
v_call: TRBV7-2
d_call: NA
j_call: TRBJ1-5
cdr3_nt: TGTGCCAGCACGACGCCAGGCCCCTATCAGCCCCAGCATTTT
cdr3_aa: CASTTPGPYQPQHF

clone_size: NA
v_call: TRBV5-5
d_call: TRBD1
j_call: TRBJ1-1
cdr3_nt: TGTGCCAGCAGCCCCCGGACAGGGGCCGCTCCATTGAACACTGAAGCTTTCTTT
cdr3_aa: CASSPRTGAAPLNTEAFF

clone_size: NA
v_call: TRBV5-1
d_call: NA
j_call: TRBJ1-1
cdr3_nt: TGCGCCAGCAAGGAGGCTGGACTTACTAATATGAACACTGAAGCTTTCTTT
cdr3_aa: CASKEAGLTNMNTEAFF

clone_size: NA
v_call: TRBV10-3
d_call: NA
j_call: TRBJ1-5
cdr3_nt: TGTGCCATCAGTGAGTCGGGCGGCAGGGTTAGCAATCAGCCCCAGCATTTT
cdr3_aa: CAISESGGRVSNQPQHF

clone_size: NA
v_call: TRBV7-9
d_call: NA
j_call: TRBJ2-7
cdr3_nt: TGTGCCAGCAGCATAAACAGCTACGAGCAGTACTTC
cdr3_aa: CASSINSYEQYF

clone_size: NA
v_call: TRBV27
d_call: TRBD1
j_call: TRBJ1-2
cdr3_nt: TGTGCCAGCAGTGTAAGACAGGGGGCTGACTATGGCTACACCTTC
cdr3_aa: CASSVRQGADYGYTF

clone_size: once
v_call: TRBV10-3
d_call: NA
j_call: TRBJ1-2
cdr3_nt: TGTGCCATCAGTGAGTCGACTACGTATGGCTACACCTTC
cdr3_aa: CAISESTTYGYTF

clone_size: once
v_call: TRBV5-1
d_call: NA
j_call: TRBJ1-2
cdr3_nt: TGCGCCAGCAGTTGGAGTACCAACTATGGCTACACCTTC
cdr3_aa: CASSWSTNYGYTF

clone_size: once
v_call: TRBV4-3
d_call: NA
j_call: TRBJ1-1
cdr3_nt: TGCGCCAGCAGCCCAAATACAGGGCTAAAGGGAGAAGCTTTCTTT
cdr3_aa: CASSPNTGLKGEAFF

clone_size: NA
v_call: TRBV5-1
d_call: NA
j_call: TRBJ2-7
cdr3_nt: TGCGCCAGCAGCTTGCTAGTTCCCTACGAGCAGTACTTC
cdr3_aa: CASSLLVPYEQYF

clone_size: NA
v_call: TRBV11-2
d_call: TRBD1
j_call: TRBJ1-6
cdr3_nt: TGTGCCAGCAGCCCGTGGACAGGCAATAATTCACCCCTCCACTTT
cdr3_aa: CASSPWTGNNSPLHF

clone_size: NA
v_call: TRBV19
d_call: NA
j_call: TRBJ2-1
cdr3_nt: TGTGCCAGTAGTATGCAGGGTTGGGCCAATGAGCAGTTCTTC
cdr3_aa: CASSMQGWANEQFF

clone_size: NA
v_call: TRBV5-8
d_call: TRBD1
j_call: TRBJ1-4
cdr3_nt: TGTGCCAGCAGCTTGGCCGGAGGGGGCCATGAAAAACTGTTTTTT
cdr3_aa: CASSLAGGGHEKLFF

clone_size: NA
v_call: TRBV19
d_call: NA
j_call: TRBJ2-7
cdr3_nt: TGTGCCACCGCAACGGGGGTGACATACGAGCAGTACTTC
cdr3_aa: CATATGVTYEQYF

clone_size: NA
v_call: TRBV7-2
d_call: NA
j_call: TRBJ2-7
cdr3_nt: TGTGCCAGCAGCCCCTGGGCCTACGAGCAGTACTTC
cdr3_aa: CASSPWAYEQYF

clone_size: NA
v_call: TRBV7-8
d_call: NA
j_call: TRBJ1-3
cdr3_nt: TGTGCCAGCAGCTTAGGACCTCCGCAGGGACACGGGGCCGGGTACACCATATATTTT
cdr3_aa: CASSLGPPQGHGAGYTIYF

clone_size: NA
v_call: TRBV7-9
d_call: TRBD1
j_call: TRBJ1-2
cdr3_nt: TGTGCCAGCAGCCCTCGACAGGGGAGAAACTATGGCTACACCTTC
cdr3_aa: CASSPRQGRNYGYTF